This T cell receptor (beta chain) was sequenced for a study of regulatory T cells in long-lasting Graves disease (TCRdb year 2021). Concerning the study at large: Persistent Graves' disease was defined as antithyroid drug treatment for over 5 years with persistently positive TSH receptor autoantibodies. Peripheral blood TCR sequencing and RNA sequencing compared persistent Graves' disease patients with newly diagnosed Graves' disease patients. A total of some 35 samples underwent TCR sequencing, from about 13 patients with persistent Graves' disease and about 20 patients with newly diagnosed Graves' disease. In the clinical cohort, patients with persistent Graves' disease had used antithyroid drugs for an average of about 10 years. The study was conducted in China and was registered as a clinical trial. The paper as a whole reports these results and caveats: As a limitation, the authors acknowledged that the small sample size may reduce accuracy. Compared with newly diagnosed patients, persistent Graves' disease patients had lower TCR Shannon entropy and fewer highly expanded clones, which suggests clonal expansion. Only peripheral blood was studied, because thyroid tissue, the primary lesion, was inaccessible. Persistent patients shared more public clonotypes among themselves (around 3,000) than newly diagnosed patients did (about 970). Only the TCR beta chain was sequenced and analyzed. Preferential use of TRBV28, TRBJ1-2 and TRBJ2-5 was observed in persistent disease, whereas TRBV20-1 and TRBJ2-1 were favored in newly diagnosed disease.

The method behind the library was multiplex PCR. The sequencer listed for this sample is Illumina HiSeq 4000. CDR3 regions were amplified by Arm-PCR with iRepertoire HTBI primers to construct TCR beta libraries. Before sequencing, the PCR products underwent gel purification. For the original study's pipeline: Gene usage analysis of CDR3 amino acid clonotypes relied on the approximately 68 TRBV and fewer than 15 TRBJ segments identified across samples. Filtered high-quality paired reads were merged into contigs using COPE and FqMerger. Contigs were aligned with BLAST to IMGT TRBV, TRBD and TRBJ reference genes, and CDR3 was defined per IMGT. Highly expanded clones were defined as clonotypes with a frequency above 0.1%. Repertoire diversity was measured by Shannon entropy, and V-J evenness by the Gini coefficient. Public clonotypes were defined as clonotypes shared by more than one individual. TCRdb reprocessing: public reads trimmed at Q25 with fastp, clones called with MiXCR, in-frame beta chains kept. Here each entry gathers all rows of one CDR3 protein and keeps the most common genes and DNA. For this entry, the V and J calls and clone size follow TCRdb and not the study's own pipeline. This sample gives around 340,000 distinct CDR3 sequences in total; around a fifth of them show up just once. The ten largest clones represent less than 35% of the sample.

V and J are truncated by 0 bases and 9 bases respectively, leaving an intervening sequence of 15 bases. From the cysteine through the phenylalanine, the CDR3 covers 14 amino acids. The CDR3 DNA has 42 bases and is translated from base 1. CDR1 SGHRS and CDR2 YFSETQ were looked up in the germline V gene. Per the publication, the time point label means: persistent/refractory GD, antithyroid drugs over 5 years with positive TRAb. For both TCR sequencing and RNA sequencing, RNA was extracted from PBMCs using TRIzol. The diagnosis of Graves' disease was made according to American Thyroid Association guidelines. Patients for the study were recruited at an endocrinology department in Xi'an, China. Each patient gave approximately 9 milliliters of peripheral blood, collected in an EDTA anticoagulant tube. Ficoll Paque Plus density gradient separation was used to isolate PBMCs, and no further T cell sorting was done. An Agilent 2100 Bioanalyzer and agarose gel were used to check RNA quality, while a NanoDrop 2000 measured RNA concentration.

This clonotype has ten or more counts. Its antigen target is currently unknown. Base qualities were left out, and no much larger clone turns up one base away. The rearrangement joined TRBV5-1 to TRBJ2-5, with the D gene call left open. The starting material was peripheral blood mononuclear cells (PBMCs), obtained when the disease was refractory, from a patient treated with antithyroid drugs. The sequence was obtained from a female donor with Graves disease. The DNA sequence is TGCGCCAGCAGCTTGGATGGCCCAAGACTGGCCCAGTACTTC. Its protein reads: CASSLDGPRLAQYF.